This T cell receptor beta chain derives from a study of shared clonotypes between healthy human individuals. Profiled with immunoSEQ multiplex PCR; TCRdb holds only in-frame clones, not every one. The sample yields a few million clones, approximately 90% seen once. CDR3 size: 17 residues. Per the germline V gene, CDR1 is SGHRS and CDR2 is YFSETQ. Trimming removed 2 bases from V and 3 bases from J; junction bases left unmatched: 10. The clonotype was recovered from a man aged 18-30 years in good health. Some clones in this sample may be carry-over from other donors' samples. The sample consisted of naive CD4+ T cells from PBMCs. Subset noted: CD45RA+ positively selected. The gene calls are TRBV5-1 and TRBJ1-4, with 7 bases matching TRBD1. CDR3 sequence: CASSFTIAGGPNEKLFF. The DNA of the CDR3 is TGCGCCAGCAGCTTTACGATCGCAGGGGGACCTAATGAAAAACTGTTTTTT.